Shown below are 6 T cell receptor beta chains from a single sample sequenced in a study of T cell clonality in common variable immunodeficiency (dated by TCRdb to the mid-2010s). Library prep was done by the immunoSEQ multiplex PCR assay. TCRdb stores this immuneACCESS table with in-frame sequences only. Part of the clones is absent; in the studies checked, under half of the shortfall reflects unresolved V genes, and no reason is known for the rest. The table records about 52,000 clones for this sample, and not one of them appears only once. The ten largest clones add up to about 1.8% of the sample. The sequenced material came from peripheral blood mononuclear cells. The receptors derive from a person aged 18-69 years in good health.

This clone was counted only a few times. The read gets to within 3 residues of the CDR3 end, and the germline J gene fills in the rest. The V gene is TRBV7-9, the J gene TRBJ2-3; D may be TRBD2 (6 bases). Germline CDR1 and CDR2: SEHNR and FQNEAQ (reference sequence). This CDR3 comprises 14 residues. CDR3 protein: CASSFLADQETQYF. The DNA read from the CDR3 is TGTGCCAGCAGCTTTTTAGCGGACCAAGAGACG.

This clone has more than one count but fewer than ten. The read halts 3 residues ahead of the CDR3 end, with the missing end drawn from the germline J gene. The chain joins TRBV19 to TRBJ1-1; possible D gene TRBD1, 5 bases. The germline gives CDR1 LNHDA, CDR2 SQIVND (reference sequence). The CDR3 length is 18 residues. Trimming took off 0 bases at V and 0 bases at J, with 17 bases between the two ends. CDR3 sequence reads: CASSIDFYRRRMNTEAFF. The CDR3 DNA, read in part, is TGTGCCAGTAGTATAGATTTCTACAGGAGGCGTATGAACACTGAA.

This clone was counted at least ten times. Read data end 3 residues before the CDR3 end; the end is taken from the germline J gene. V and J are TRBV19 and TRBJ2-5; D might be TRBD2 (5 bases). The CDR3 totals 14 residues. V gave up 3 bases and J gave up 3 bases, with 11 bases separating them. The germline V gene encodes CDR1 LNHDA and CDR2 SQIVND (reference sequence). The CDR3 protein is CASSMNSGKETQYF. The sequenced CDR3 bases are TGTGCCAGTAGTATGAATTCGGGGAAAGAGACC.

This clone has a count of ten or more. The DNA ends 3 residues before the CDR3 does, and the rest of the CDR3 is filled in from the germline J gene. The J gene is TRBJ1-4, the V gene TRBV7-8, with D unresolved. Trimming removed 4 bases from V and 6 bases from J, with 6 bases in between. Germline-derived CDR1 and CDR2 are SGHVS and FQNEAQ. The CDR3 is 12 residues long. This CDR3 reads CASSYSYEKLFF. CDR3 DNA, as far as it was read: TGTGCCAGCAGCTACTCCTATGAAAAA.

This clone was recorded many times. Read data end 3 residues before the CDR3 end; the end is taken from the germline J gene. The genes are TRBV6-2 or TRBV6-3 and TRBJ2-5, with 7 bases matching TRBD2. The ends lost 2 bases at V and 0 bases at J; junction bases unmatched: 6. The CDR3 is 16 amino acids. Per the germline V gene, CDR1 is MNHEY and CDR2 is SVGEGT. The part of the CDR3 DNA that was read is TGTGCCAGCAGTTACGGAAAGCGGGGAAACCAAGAGACC. It yields the protein CASSYGKRGNQET. The CDR3, in full, reads CASSYGKRGNQETQYF.

About this clone itself: The read comes to an end 3 residues before the CDR3 does, leaving the germline J gene to fill in the end. The chain has TRBV19 and TRBJ1-4; TRBD1 might be the D (5 bases). The CDR3 contains 14 residues. Per germline, CDR1 LNHDA and CDR2 SQIVND (reference sequence). V dropped 6 bases and J dropped 3 bases, with 11 bases sitting between them. CDR3 protein: CASSYQGANEKLFF. The sequenced CDR3 bases are TGTGCCAGTAGCTACCAGGGAGCTAATGAAAAA.